This T cell receptor beta chain was captured by sequencing in a study of cytomegalovirus exposure and HLA in healthy donors. Study-level findings and limits: Common viral pathogens were later found to be apparently linked to several of the most significant clusters. The sole available immune exposure information was CMV serostatus. A later analysis reportedly identified an Asian-associated ancestry cluster as carrying fewer N-insertions than the 666-donor mean.

This clone was picked up one time. Its target is unknown. The germline CDR1 and CDR2 sequences are SGHAT and FQNNGV. Trimming stripped 3 bases from V and 4 bases from J, with 9 bases between. The CDR3 length is 13 residues. Both 60 Vbeta primers and 13 Jbeta primers went into the PCR. Repertoires were generated with immunoSEQ multiplex PCR, while TCRdb's copy carries only in-frame clones and drops some. This table has approximately 140,000 clones, 73% appearing once. The chain combines TRBV11-2 with TRBJ1-2; D may be TRBD1 (5 bases). Sequencing was carried out using PBMCs. The sequence was obtained from a human donor in good health. CDR3 coding DNA: TGTGCCAGCAGCTTTAGGACACTCTATGGCTACACCTTC. It yields the protein CASSFRTLYGYTF.